The 25 T cell receptor beta chains below come from one sample, sequenced in a study of cytomegalovirus exposure and HLA in healthy donors. Amplification used 60 Vbeta primers and 13 Jbeta primers. Clones were read by immunoSEQ multiplex PCR, and TCRdb kept only the in-frame ones, dropping some. In all, the sample yields tens of thousands of clones. Sequencing was carried out using PBMCs. These receptors all come from a woman between 35 and 50 years old in good health and CMV-seronegative.

This rearrangement joins TRBV10-3 to TRBJ2-7, with 13 bases identical to TRBD2. Germline V gene sequence: CDR1 ENHRY, CDR2 SYGVKD. The V gene end was trimmed by 6 bases and the J gene end by 6 bases; junction bases not matched to a gene: 5. CDR3 length: 14 amino acids. The DNA for the CDR3 is TGTGCCATCAGCGGGACTAGCGGGACTTTCGAGCAGTACTTC. This translates into CAISGTSGTFEQYF.

J is TRBJ2-7 and V is TRBV5-1; D is undetermined. CDR1 is SGHRS and CDR2 is YFSETQ in the germline V gene. V was clipped by 3 bases and J by 2 bases, with 6 bases between them. The length of the CDR3 is 12 residues. The CDR3 reads CASSSSAYEQYF. The CDR3 DNA follows: TGCGCCAGCAGCTCCTCGGCCTACGAGCAGTACTTC.

The chain uses TRBV5-1 and TRBJ1-6; no reliable D call. The germline V and J ends were trimmed by 7 bases and 12 bases, with 20 bases remaining between them. CDR3 length equals 14 residues. CDR1 SGHRS and CDR2 YFSETQ come from the germline V gene. The CDR3 loop is CASDQEREGGPLHF. In DNA, the CDR3 is TGCGCCAGCGACCAGGAAAGGGAAGGAGGACCCCTCCACTTT.

The gene calls are TRBV10-3 and TRBJ1-5; TRBD1 agrees at 10 bases. V lost 6 bases and J lost 5; bases outside the gene matches: 7. CDR1 and CDR2 (germline): ENHRY, SYGVKD. The CDR3 is 15 amino acids. In DNA, the CDR3 is TGTGCCATCAGCGACGGGACAGGGGCACATCAGCCCCAGCATTTT. Protein: CAISDGTGAHQPQHF.

The V and J genes are TRBV29-1 and TRBJ1-1; no reliable D call. The CDR3 totals 14 residues. Germline V gives CDR1 SQVTM, CDR2 ANQGSEA. The germline V and J ends were trimmed by 5 bases and 5 bases, with 18 bases remaining between them. The CDR3 reads CSVSRERLGTEAFF. The CDR3 region has the DNA TGCAGCGTTTCCCGGGAGCGATTGGGGACTGAAGCTTTCTTT.

The chain carries TRBV28 and TRBJ2-3; TRBD2 might be the D (5 bases). The CDR3 contains 14 residues. Between the trimmed V and J ends, which lost 3 bases and 4 bases, there was a span of 11 bases. CDR1 is MDHEN, CDR2 SYDVKM, per germline. The CDR3 reads CASSFGGPADTQYF. The CDR3 nucleotides read TGTGCCAGCAGTTTTGGCGGGCCGGCAGATACGCAGTATTTT.

The rearrangement joins TRBV2 to TRBJ1-4; 7 nucleotides align to TRBD1. CDR3 size: 15 residues. CDR1 is SNHLY and CDR2 is FYNNEI in the germline V gene. V shed 6 bases and J 0 bases; nucleotides not matched to a gene: 4. The CDR3 region is CASRGTDATNEKLFF. DNA for the CDR3: TGTGCCAGCAGGGGGACAGACGCAACTAATGAAAAACTGTTTTTT.

The gene calls are TRBV7-8 and TRBJ1-5, with 7 nucleotides matching TRBD1. Germline V gives CDR1 SGHVS, CDR2 FQNEAQ. Trimming at V came to 1 base and at J to 4 bases, leaving 4 bases not matched to a gene. The CDR3 contains 15 residues. CDR3 amino acids: CASSLDRGFNQPQHF. CDR3 DNA: TGTGCCAGCAGCTTAGACAGGGGTTTTAATCAGCCCCAGCATTTT.

This sequence joins TRBV29-1 and TRBJ1-2; D is undetermined. V lost 4 bases and J 1 base, leaving 7 bases between the germline ends. CDR3 size: 12 residues. Germline-derived CDR1 and CDR2 are SQVTM and ANQGSEA. The CDR3 loop is CSVGSGNYGYTF. The CDR3 nucleotides are TGCAGCGTTGGGAGCGGTAACTATGGCTACACCTTC.

The chain is built from TRBV6-5 and TRBJ1-1; 9 positions agree with TRBD1. This CDR3 has 15 amino acids. Looked up from germline, CDR1 is MNHEY and CDR2 is SVGAGI. Germline trimming cut 6 bases from V and 5 bases from J; bases unmatched to any gene: 10. CDR3 sequence reads: CASSLTGGQGTEAFF. Here the CDR3 DNA reads TGTGCCAGCAGCCTAACAGGGGGCCAGGGGACTGAAGCTTTCTTT.

The chain links TRBV5-6 to TRBJ2-7; D is unclear. V lost 0 bases and J lost 4, with 8 bases in between. The CDR3 is 13 residues long. CDR1 SGHDT and CDR2 YYEEEE come from the germline V gene. Here the CDR3 reads CASSLDGIYEQYF. As DNA, the CDR3 is TGTGCCAGCAGCTTGGACGGTATTTACGAGCAGTACTTC.

V gene TRBV7-9 combines with J gene TRBJ2-7, with 9 bases matching TRBD2. Losses at the gene ends were 1 base for V and 2 bases for J; bases not matched to a gene: 3. The CDR3 is 15 amino acids. CDR1 and CDR2 from the germline V gene are SEHNR and FQNEAQ (reference sequence). For the CDR3, the DNA is TGTGCCAGCAGCTTAGGGCTAGCGGGAACCTACGAGCAGTACTTC. Translation: CASSLGLAGTYEQYF.

The chain links TRBV18 to TRBJ2-7, with a possible D match to TRBD2 (6 bases). The germline gives CDR1 KGHSH, CDR2 LQKENI. This CDR3 comprises 15 residues. V lost 2 bases to trimming and J lost 4 bases, with 15 bases between them. CDR3 coding DNA: TGTGCCAGCTCACCAGGGATGACTAGTCGGTACGAGCAGTACTTC. Protein: CASSPGMTSRYEQYF.

This CDR3 is CASRRQGAGTIQYF. CDR3 bases: TGTGCCAGTAGGAGGCAGGGGGCCGGGACAATTCAGTACTTC. This chain connects TRBV19 to TRBJ2-4; 8 nucleotides agree with TRBD1. The germline CDR1 and CDR2 sequences are LNHDA and SQIVND (reference sequence). The CDR3 length is 14 residues. The junction had 11 bases not matched to a gene; V was cut back by 6 bases and J by 10 bases.

V gene TRBV7-3 combines with J gene TRBJ2-2, with TRBD2 as a possible D gene (6 bases). This CDR3 region has 17 residues. The V end lost 1 base, the J end lost 6 bases, and 18 bases lay between the germline ends. CDR1 and CDR2 from the germline V gene are SGHTA and FQGTGA. The chain's CDR3 is CASSLNFPGAGAGELFF. The CDR3 nucleotides are TGTGCCAGCAGCTTAAACTTTCCGGGAGCCGGAGCCGGGGAGCTGTTTTTT.

J is TRBJ2-2 and V is TRBV19; TRBD2 is a possible D gene (6 bases). The CDR3 sequence is 17 residues long. In germline, CDR1 is LNHDA, CDR2 SQIVND (reference sequence). The V end lost 4 bases, the J end lost 2 bases, and 17 bases lay between the germline ends. This CDR3 reads CASSKIWAGTNTGELFF. CDR3 sequence (DNA): TGTGCCAGTAGTAAAATATGGGCCGGGACTAACACCGGGGAGCTGTTTTTT.

The gene calls are TRBV19 and TRBJ2-7; TRBD1 agrees at 10 bases. This CDR3 spans 14 amino acids. Trimming took 4 bases from V and 5 from J; bases not matched to a gene: 5. Germline V gene sequence: CDR1 LNHDA, CDR2 SQIVND (reference sequence). CDR3 in amino acids: CASSKSGQGNEQYF. CDR3 DNA: TGTGCCAGTAGTAAATCGGGACAGGGGAACGAGCAGTACTTC.

The CDR3 DNA sequence: TGTGCCAGCAGTTTAAATAGCGGGAGGGCCGGAGATACGCAGTATTTT. Protein: CASSLNSGRAGDTQYF. This sequence joins TRBV2 and TRBJ2-3, with 11 bases that match TRBD2. V gave up 5 bases and J gave up 5 bases; unmatched junction bases: 9. Germline lookup yields CDR1 SNHLY and CDR2 FYNNEI. The CDR3 spans 16 residues.

The rearrangement joins TRBV6-1 to TRBJ1-4; a weak D match, TRBD1 (6 bases). Germline-derived CDR1 and CDR2 are MNHNS and SASEGT. This CDR3 region has 14 residues. Trimming cost V 4 bases and J 2 bases, with 8 bases left between them. The CDR3 DNA is TGTGCCAGCAGTGGAGGGGGTACTAATGAAAAACTGTTTTTT. Translated, it gives CASSGGGTNEKLFF.

The chain uses TRBV9 and TRBJ2-7, with TRBD1 identical over 7 bases. Germline V gene lookup returns CDR1 SGDLS and CDR2 YYNGEE. With V trimmed by 3 bases and J by 0 bases, 9 bases remained unmatched. The CDR3 spans 16 residues. The DNA for the CDR3 is TGTGCCAGCAGCGGCTCGGGACAGTTTAGCTCCTACGAGCAGTACTTC. Protein: CASSGSGQFSSYEQYF.

V and J are TRBV28 and TRBJ1-2, with a weak D call TRBD1 (5 bases). V dropped 8 bases and J dropped 3 bases, with 13 bases sitting between them. CDR1 MDHEN and CDR2 SYDVKM come from the germline V gene. This CDR3 is 13 amino acids long. CDR3 sequence (DNA): TGTGCCAGCCTAGACAGAAGTGACTATGGCTACACCTTC. Translating gives CASLDRSDYGYTF.

Notes on this clone: One end of the junction fails to match germline, which may point to a read error. The chain recombines TRBV19 with TRBJ2-6; D is possibly TRBD1 (6 bases). CDR1 and CDR2 (germline): LNHDA, SQIVND (reference sequence). The CDR3 spans 18 residues. The CDR3 DNA follows: TGTGCCAGTAGTATTTCCTGGACAGCCCTCTCTCGGGCCAACGTCCTGACTTTC. Translating gives CASSISWTALSRANVLTF. The variable domain in full, completed from reference TRBV19 and TRBJ2-6, reads DGGITQSPKYLFRKEGQNVTLSCEQNLNHDAMYWYRQDPGQGLRLIYYSQIVNDFQKGDIAEGYSVSREKKESFPLTVTSAQKNPTAFYLCASSISWTALSRANVLTFGAGSRLTVL.

The V gene is TRBV28, the J gene TRBJ1-1; 8 bases line up with TRBD1. Trimming took 5 bases from V and 0 from J; bases not matched to a gene: 5. CDR1 and CDR2 from the germline V gene are MDHEN and SYDVKM. The CDR3 has 15 amino acids. In DNA form, the CDR3 reads TGTGCCAGCAGTCCGGGACAGGTGATGAACACTGAAGCTTTCTTT. Encoded protein: CASSPGQVMNTEAFF.

The chain couples TRBV7-2 to TRBJ2-4; 8 positions agree with TRBD2. The CDR3 has 14 amino acids. Trimming cost V 4 bases and J 9 bases; bases outside gene matches: 8. Germline assignment: CDR1 SGHTA and CDR2 FQGNSA. The CDR3 DNA reads TGTGCCAGCAGCTCGACCGGGACTAGAAGCATTCAGTACTTC. The encoded protein is CASSSTGTRSIQYF.

The rearrangement joins TRBV7-8 to TRBJ2-5, with D perhaps TRBD2 (6 bases). The CDR3 is made up of 15 amino acids. CDR1 SGHVS and CDR2 FQNEAQ come from the germline V gene. V shed 5 bases and J shed 4 bases, with 17 bases lying between them. CDR3 residues: CASSNSGGARETQYF. CDR3 sequence (DNA): TGTGCCAGCAGCAATAGCGGAGGCGCCAGAGAGACCCAGTACTTC.